This TCR beta chain was retrieved from a study of OX40 agonist ivuxolimab in advanced cancers. Using immunoSEQ multiplex PCR, the repertoire was profiled, and TCRdb retains in-frame clones only, with some absent. The sample lists some 50,000 clones, over 90% occurring once. Trimming removed 3 bases at V and 5 bases at J, with 14 bases between. Germline-derived CDR1 and CDR2 are GTSNPN and SVGIG (reference sequence). The CDR3 loop spans 13 amino acids. V usage is TRBV30 and J usage is TRBJ2-7; D is possibly TRBD2 (7 bases). Specimen: CD4+ or CD8+ T cells sorted from blood, collected in a trial of the OX40 agonist ivuxolimab. The TCR was taken from an adult with an advanced solid tumor such as melanoma, head and neck, liver or kidney cancer. The CDR3 nucleotides are TGTGCCTGGAGGGGAGGGGGTCTCAACGAGCAGTACTTC. It codes for CAWRGGGLNEQYF.